These 22 T cell receptor beta chains came from one sample sequenced in a study of neurological immune-mediated disorders. TCRdb analysed the 5' RACE reads with MiXCR anew, one entry per CDR3 protein. This table has 40,000 to 55,000 distinct CDR3 sequences, just over 3% appearing once. Material for sequencing was PBMCs. These receptors came from a woman aged 50 to 60 with multiple sclerosis.

This clonotype was observed many times. This chain links TRBV5-1 with TRBJ2-5, with no clear D. CDR1 is SGHRS and CDR2 is YFSETQ in the germline V gene. The CDR3 contains 15 residues. The V end lost 0 bases, the J end lost 2 bases, and 11 bases lay between the germline ends. CDR3 sequence: CASSLATGRQETQYF. CDR3 sequence (DNA): TGCGCCAGCAGCTTGGCCACGGGTCGGCAAGAGACCCAGTACTTC.

This clonotype was seen at least ten times. The genes are TRBV29-1 and TRBJ1-1; 7 bases match TRBD1. J lost 4 bases, V lost 5 bases, and 7 bases had no gene match. Germline lookup yields CDR1 SQVTM and CDR2 ANQGSEA. This CDR3 is built from 13 residues. CDR3 nucleotide sequence: TGCAGCGTTAATGGACAGGCAGGCACTGAAGCTTTCTTT. Translating gives CSVNGQAGTEAFF.

This clonotype was seen many times. This chain links TRBV7-9 with TRBJ2-1; the D is unclear. This CDR3 has 13 amino acids. V lost 3 bases, J lost 10 bases, and 13 bases lay in between. Germline V gene lookup returns CDR1 SEHNR and CDR2 FQNEAQ (reference sequence). CDR3 DNA sequence: TGTGCCAGCAGCTTGGGTCGGGTAACCGAGCAGTTCTTC. Its protein product is CASSLGRVTEQFF. Together with reference TRBV7-9 and TRBJ2-1, the CDR3 gives the full variable domain: DTGVSQNPRHKITKRGQNVTFRCDPISEHNRLYWYRQTLGQGPEFLTYFQNEAQLEKSRLLSDRFSAERPKGSFSTLEIQRTEQGDSAMYLCASSLGRVTEQFFGPGTRLTVL.

At least ten counts were recorded for this clonotype. V and J are TRBV28 and TRBJ1-2; 7 bases line up with TRBD1. The V and J ends lost 5 bases and 8 bases, in that order; junction bases with no gene match: 11. The CDR3 contains 14 residues. The germline V gene has CDR1 MDHEN and CDR2 SYDVKM. The CDR3 protein is CASSPGTGEGGYTF. CDR3 in DNA: TGTGCCAGCAGTCCCGGCACAGGGGAAGGAGGCTACACCTTC.

Ten or more counts support this clonotype. The V call is TRBV7-2, the J call TRBJ2-2, with a possible D match to TRBD1 (6 bases). Germline lookup yields CDR1 SGHTA and CDR2 FQGNSA. The CDR3 extends over 15 amino acids. Deletions cut 5 bases from V and 5 bases from J, with 15 bases between. Here the CDR3 DNA reads TGTGCCAGCAGCCTGGTGGGGGCCGGGACCGGGGAGCTGTTTTTT. It specifies CASSLVGAGTGELFF.

This clonotype was counted many times. This rearrangement joins TRBV7-2 to TRBJ2-5; TRBD2 is a possible D gene (5 bases). This CDR3 is 16 amino acids long. Germline V gene lookup returns CDR1 SGHTA and CDR2 FQGNSA. Trimming pared 2 bases from V and 2 bases from J, leaving 15 bases between. CDR3 nucleotide sequence: TGTGCCAGCAGCTTAATGTGGACTTGGGAACAAGAGACCCAGTACTTC. Translating it yields CASSLMWTWEQETQYF.

The sample holds many counts of this clonotype. The rearrangement uses TRBV7-9 and TRBJ2-2; TRBD2 agrees at 9 bases. The V segment lost 3 bases and the J segment 4 bases; nucleotides outside the gene matches: 3. Germline V CDR1 and CDR2: SEHNR, FQNEAQ (reference sequence). The CDR3 is 15 residues long. The CDR3: CASSFLAGTTGELFF. DNA of the CDR3: TGTGCCAGCAGCTTCCTAGCGGGGACCACCGGGGAGCTGTTTTTT.

This clonotype was counted a few times. This may arise from a read error, as a much more abundant clone is one base away. The genes are TRBV10-2 and TRBJ1-6; D is uncertain. The germline V gene encodes CDR1 WSHSY and CDR2 SAAADI. The CDR3 has 13 residues. The CDR3 coding sequence is TGCGCCAGCAGTGAACGTGACTACTCACACCTCCACTTT. Residues: CASSERDYSHLHF.

At least ten counts were recorded for this clonotype. V usage is TRBV5-1 and J usage is TRBJ2-4, with 7 bases matching TRBD1. Germline V gene data show CDR1 as SGHRS and CDR2 as YFSETQ. The CDR3 runs to 16 residues. V gave up 4 bases and J gave up 3 bases; unmatched junction bases: 10. The CDR3 DNA follows: TGCGCCAGCAGCATCTCCCCCGGGACAGACAAAAACATTCAGTACTTC. It specifies CASSISPGTDKNIQYF.

This clonotype was observed many times. The chain recombines TRBV27 with TRBJ1-4; D is unresolved. CDR3 length: 15 amino acids. With 0 bases removed from V and 8 bases from J, the gap between germline ends came to 13 bases. Germline V lookup: CDR1 MNHEY, CDR2 SMNVEV (reference sequence). CDR3 region: CASSLSGESREKLFF. For the CDR3, the DNA is TGTGCCAGCAGTTTATCTGGGGAGAGTAGGGAAAAACTGTTTTTT.

This clonotype was recorded many times. The J gene is TRBJ1-5, the V gene TRBV20-1; 8 bases line up with TRBD1. Germline CDR1 DFQATT, CDR2 SNEGSKA (reference sequence). V gave up 2 bases and J gave up 3 bases; unmatched junction bases: 12. The CDR3 spans 17 residues. The DNA for the CDR3 is TGCAGTGCTAGATCACTAGGTAGGACAGGGACCAATCAGCCCCAGCATTTT. Translating it yields CSARSLGRTGTNQPQHF.

At least ten counts were recorded for this clonotype. The chain joins TRBV4-1 to TRBJ1-1; a possible D gene is TRBD1 (6 bases). The CDR3 is 18 residues long. The V gene lost 1 base and the J gene lost 1 base, with 19 bases spanning the gap. Germline lookup yields CDR1 MGHRA and CDR2 YSYEKL. DNA of the CDR3: TGCGCCAGCAGCCAAGTCGGAAGACAGGTTATAGAGAACACTGAAGCTTTCTTT. Translated, it gives CASSQVGRQVIENTEAFF.

The table lists this clonotype with many counts. This sequence joins TRBV28 and TRBJ2-3; D call uncertain. V lost 3 bases and J lost 0, with 4 bases in between. Germline lookup yields CDR1 MDHEN and CDR2 SYDVKM. This CDR3 is built from 13 residues. CDR3 DNA sequence: TGTGCCAGCAGTTTCCGAAGCACAGATACGCAGTATTTT. Residues: CASSFRSTDTQYF.

This clonotype was recorded many times. The V gene is TRBV6-5, the J gene TRBJ2-3; D gene unclear. Germline CDR1 is MNHEY and CDR2 is SVGAGI. The CDR3 extends over 16 amino acids. The V and J ends lost 0 bases and 1 base respectively, with 11 bases between them. CDR3 sequence (DNA): TGTGCCAGCAGTTACTCGAGACGGCAGGGCACAGATACGCAGTATTTT. It codes for CASSYSRRQGTDTQYF.

This clonotype was observed at least ten times. The chain joins TRBV2 to TRBJ1-5; 7 bases agree with TRBD1. Unmatched junction bases numbered 9, after V lost 6 bases and J lost 4 bases. CDR3 length equals 15 residues. Per germline, CDR1 SNHLY and CDR2 FYNNEI. The CDR3 spells CASRGRGRGNQPQHF. The CDR3 nucleotides are TGTGCCAGCAGGGGGAGGGGGCGCGGAAATCAGCCCCAGCATTTT.

This clonotype was seen many times. The rearrangement joins TRBV27 to TRBJ2-3; D possibly matches TRBD1 or TRBD2 (5 bases each). The V end lost 4 bases, the J end lost 2 bases, and 7 bases lay between the germline ends. The CDR3 contains 13 residues. Germline V gene data show CDR1 as MNHEY and CDR2 as SMNVEV (reference sequence). As DNA, the CDR3 is TGTGCCAGCAGTTGGGGGTCCACAGATACGCAGTATTTT. Translating gives CASSWGSTDTQYF.

This clonotype was seen at least ten times. CDR3 loop: CASSYSVGGADQPQHF. CDR3 coding DNA: TGTGCCAGCAGTTACTCTGTGGGGGGCGCAGATCAGCCCCAGCATTTT. V gene TRBV6-6 combines with J gene TRBJ1-5; D might be TRBD1 (6 bases). Germline V lookup: CDR1 MNHNY, CDR2 SVGAGI (reference sequence). The V gene lost 0 bases and the J gene lost 5 bases, with 14 bases spanning the gap. CDR3 size: 16 residues.

This clonotype occurred many times. The chain links TRBV20-1 to TRBJ2-7, with TRBD1 identical over 11 bases. Per germline, CDR1 DFQATT and CDR2 SNEGSKA (reference sequence). The V gene end was trimmed by 6 bases and the J gene end by 6 bases; junction bases not matched to a gene: 7. The CDR3 consists of 13 residues. The CDR3 loop reads CSAPGQGVLEQYF. The CDR3 DNA sequence: TGCAGTGCCCCGGGACAGGGGGTTCTCGAGCAGTACTTC.

This clonotype was picked up many times. V and J are TRBV28 and TRBJ2-7; 8 bases are shared with TRBD1. V dropped 10 bases and J dropped 3; count of bases not matched to a gene: 17. This CDR3 comprises 16 residues. CDR1 and CDR2 from the germline V gene are MDHEN and SYDVKM. The CDR3 spells CATTGRQGPFFYEQYF. Here the CDR3 DNA reads TGTGCCACCACCGGCCGACAGGGGCCGTTTTTCTACGAGCAGTACTTC. Drawing the rest from reference TRBV28 and TRBJ2-7, the complete variable domain is DVKVTQSSRYLVKRTGEKVFLECVQDMDHENMFWYRQDPGLGLRLIYFSYDVKMKEKGDIPEGYSVSREKKERFSLILESASTNQTSMYLCATTGRQGPFFYEQYFGPGTRLTVT.

This clonotype was recorded at least ten times. The V gene is TRBV5-1, the J gene TRBJ2-1; 10 bases match TRBD2. With 1 base clipped from V and 8 bases from J, the junction kept 15 bases outside the gene matches. CDR1 and CDR2 (germline): SGHRS, YFSETQ. The CDR3 spans 18 residues. The CDR3 region is CASSLRGTSDYSNYEQFF. DNA of the CDR3: TGCGCCAGCAGCTTGCGCGGGACTAGCGACTACAGTAACTATGAGCAGTTCTTC. Full variable domain (rest looked up from reference TRBV5-1 and TRBJ2-1): KAGVTQTPRYLIKTRGQQVTLSCSPISGHRSVSWYQQTPGQGLQFLFEYFSETQRNKGNFPGRFSGRQFSNSRSEMNVSTLELGDSALYLCASSLRGTSDYSNYEQFFGPGTRLTVL.

This clonotype showed up many times. The chain links TRBV24-1 to TRBJ2-1, with 7 bases fitting TRBD1. Germline-derived CDR1 and CDR2 are KGHDR and SFDVKD. The V segment lost 3 bases and the J segment 9 bases; nucleotides outside the gene matches: 4. The CDR3 runs to 13 residues. The CDR3 coding sequence is TGTGCCACCAGTGATGCTAACAGGGGTGAGCAGTTCTTC. Translated: CATSDANRGEQFF.

This clonotype appeared many times. The rearrangement joins TRBV11-3 to TRBJ2-1, with 9 bases that match TRBD2. The CDR3 has 16 residues. V gave up 2 bases and J gave up 4 bases; unmatched junction bases: 6. Germline values: CDR1 SGHNT, CDR2 YENEEA. The CDR3 here is CASSLNLAGLYNEQFF. Here the CDR3 DNA reads TGTGCCAGCAGCTTAAACCTAGCGGGGTTATACAATGAGCAGTTCTTC.